The rows below give T cell receptor beta chains drawn from one sample of a study of cytomegalovirus exposure and HLA in healthy donors. Only in-frame clones appear in the TCRdb table, and some are missing; sequencing was by immunoSEQ multiplex PCR. In the table there are about 140,000 clones, over 60% of which are singletons. Sequencing was carried out using PBMCs. All receptors come from a female donor in good health and CMV-seronegative. Each CDR3 is given with its conserved first and last residue. Each record gives: D gene, V gene, J gene, clone size, CDR3 DNA, CDR3 protein. D genes are given only for firm matches. Clone size is stated in some rows and not others, as once, few, many or a class when expanded.

d_call: TRBD2; v_call: TRBV7-9; j_call: TRBJ2-1; clone_size: .; cdr3_nt: TGTGCCAGCAGCTCCCGTACTAGCGGGAGTAACCATGAGCAGTTCTTC; cdr3_aa: CASSSRTSGSNHEQFF
d_call: TRBD2; v_call: TRBV6-5; j_call: TRBJ2-1; clone_size: .; cdr3_nt: TGTGCCACGCGAGCCGGGAGGGTCCCCGGTGAGCAGTTCTTC; cdr3_aa: CATRAGRVPGEQFF
d_call: TRBD2; v_call: TRBV7-9; j_call: TRBJ2-5; clone_size: .; cdr3_nt: TGTGCCAGCAGCTTATACGGGGGGGTCGGAGAGACCCAGTACTTC; cdr3_aa: CASSLYGGVGETQYF
d_call: TRBD2; v_call: TRBV2; j_call: TRBJ2-5; clone_size: .; cdr3_nt: TGTGCCAGCAGTGAACCCTGGCTAGCGGGGGGGCTAGAGACCCAGTACTTC; cdr3_aa: CASSEPWLAGGLETQYF
d_call: .; v_call: TRBV7-9; j_call: TRBJ2-6; clone_size: few; cdr3_nt: TGTGCCAGCAGCTTGTCTAGTGGGGCCAACGTCCTGACTTTC; cdr3_aa: CASSLSSGANVLTF
d_call: TRBD1; v_call: TRBV29-1; j_call: TRBJ2-7; clone_size: .; cdr3_nt: TGCAGCGTTGACAGGGGGAACGAGCAGTACTTC; cdr3_aa: CSVDRGNEQYF
d_call: .; v_call: TRBV19; j_call: TRBJ1-5; clone_size: .; cdr3_nt: TGTGCCAGTAGTATCAGGGTCGGCAATCAGCCCCAGCATTTT; cdr3_aa: CASSIRVGNQPQHF
d_call: TRBD1; v_call: TRBV4-2; j_call: TRBJ1-2; clone_size: .; cdr3_nt: TGTGCCAGCAGCCAAGAGCCCAGGGACAGGGGTTATGGCTACACCTTC; cdr3_aa: CASSQEPRDRGYGYTF
d_call: TRBD2; v_call: TRBV18; j_call: TRBJ2-1; clone_size: .; cdr3_nt: TGTGCCAGCTCACCACTTCTTATAGCGGGGGGAGTCAATGAGCAGTTCTTC; cdr3_aa: CASSPLLIAGGVNEQFF
d_call: TRBD2; v_call: TRBV11-2; j_call: TRBJ2-7; clone_size: .; cdr3_nt: TGTGCCAGCAGCTTAGCGGGGGGGGCCTACGAGCAGTACTTC; cdr3_aa: CASSLAGGAYEQYF
d_call: TRBD1; v_call: TRBV7-2; j_call: TRBJ2-7; clone_size: .; cdr3_nt: TGTGCCAGCAGCTTCGACAGGGTGGAAACCTACGAGCAGTACTTC; cdr3_aa: CASSFDRVETYEQYF
d_call: .; v_call: TRBV7-6; j_call: TRBJ2-7; clone_size: once; cdr3_nt: TGTGCCAGCAGCCCTAGGGGTAGGCAGGGCGGCGACGAGCAGTACTTC; cdr3_aa: CASSPRGRQGGDEQYF
d_call: TRBD1; v_call: TRBV6-1; j_call: TRBJ2-1; clone_size: .; cdr3_nt: TGTGCCAGCAGGGAAAGAACAGGGGTCCTCTACAATGAGCAGTTCTTC; cdr3_aa: CASRERTGVLYNEQFF
d_call: TRBD1; v_call: TRBV6-1; j_call: TRBJ1-2; clone_size: .; cdr3_nt: TGTGCCAGCACCCTAACTACAGGGGCCTATGGCTACACCTTC; cdr3_aa: CASTLTTGAYGYTF
d_call: TRBD1; v_call: TRBV27; j_call: TRBJ1-4; clone_size: .; cdr3_nt: TGTGCCAGCAGTTTACTCGGACAGGGGGCGTCGGGTAATGAAAAACTGTTTTTT; cdr3_aa: CASSLLGQGASGNEKLFF
d_call: .; v_call: TRBV4-1; j_call: TRBJ2-2; clone_size: .; cdr3_nt: TGCGCCAGCAGCCATCCATGGGACATCCACAGGAACACCGGGGAGCTGTTTTTT; cdr3_aa: CASSHPWDIHRNTGELFF
d_call: TRBD1; v_call: TRBV5-1; j_call: TRBJ2-7; clone_size: .; cdr3_nt: TGCGCCAGCAGCCCCCTCCGGGACAGGGAGATTTTAGGAGACGAGCAGTACTTC; cdr3_aa: CASSPLRDREILGDEQYF